A selection of T cell receptor beta chains follows, all from one sample in a study of blood T cell repertoires in COVID-19. TCRdb's copy holds only in-frame clones and misses some; the assay was immunoSEQ multiplex PCR. The data hold fewer than 250,000 clones, with 80% to 90% observed a single time. Sequencing input: PBMCs or T cells enriched from blood (not recorded which). The receptors derive from a young woman with acute COVID-19. The CDR3 runs from the conserved cysteine through the conserved F or W. D genes are given only for firm matches. Rows give clone size only sometimes, using once, few, many, or a class for an expanded clone.

D gene: .
V gene: TRBV3-1/TRBV3-2
clone size: many
J gene: TRBJ1-4
CDR3 DNA: TGTGCCAGCAGCCAAGATCGTCTTACGGGGGGCCCTTCAACTAATGAAAAACTGTTTTTT
CDR3 protein: CASSQDRLTGGPSTNEKLFF

D gene: TRBD1
V gene: TRBV30
clone size: .
J gene: TRBJ1-3
CDR3 DNA: TGTGCCTGGAGTCCCGGCAGGGGGCGAGGAAACACCATATATTTT
CDR3 protein: CAWSPGRGRGNTIYF

D gene: .
V gene: TRBV5-1
clone size: once
J gene: TRBJ1-2
CDR3 DNA: TGCGCCAGCAGTCCACAGGGTATTGGGAACTATGGCTACACCTTC
CDR3 protein: CASSPQGIGNYGYTF

D gene: TRBD1
V gene: TRBV20-1
clone size: .
J gene: TRBJ2-1
CDR3 DNA: TGCAGTGCTAGTAAGGATTGGACAGGGACAATACAAGGGGGGCAGTTCTTC
CDR3 protein: CSASKDWTGTIQGGQFF

D gene: TRBD2
V gene: TRBV7-9
clone size: .
J gene: TRBJ2-3
CDR3 DNA: TGTGCCAGCAGCTTAGGAACGGCGGGGGGCCTATTCAGGGGAGATACGCAGTATTTT
CDR3 protein: CASSLGTAGGLFRGDTQYF

D gene: TRBD2
V gene: TRBV3-1/TRBV3-2
clone size: .
J gene: TRBJ2-7
CDR3 DNA: TGTGCCAGCAGCCGACTAGCGGGGGGTCGCTCCTACGAGCAGTACTTC
CDR3 protein: CASSRLAGGRSYEQYF

D gene: TRBD1
V gene: TRBV20-1
clone size: once
J gene: TRBJ1-5
CDR3 DNA: TGCAGTGCTAGTAAGGGGGCCAATCAGCCCCAGCATTTT
CDR3 protein: CSASKGANQPQHF

D gene: TRBD1
V gene: TRBV2
clone size: .
J gene: TRBJ1-6
CDR3 DNA: TGTGCCAGCAGGCTGCAGGGACAGAACTATAATTCACCCCTCCACTTT
CDR3 protein: CASRLQGQNYNSPLHF

D gene: .
V gene: TRBV7-9
clone size: once
J gene: TRBJ1-1
CDR3 DNA: TGTGCCGGGGTGGGTCTTGGAGGGAACACTGAAGCTTTCTTT
CDR3 protein: CAGVGLGGNTEAFF

D gene: .
V gene: TRBV2
clone size: .
J gene: TRBJ1-5
CDR3 DNA: TGTGCCAGGGGCGCGTCGCGCGATCAGCCCCAGCATTTT
CDR3 protein: CARGASRDQPQHF